This passage covers 13 T cell receptor beta chains from one sample sequenced in a study of T-cell reconstitution after alpha-beta-depleted transplantation in children. Preparation of the TCRbeta library used unique molecular identifiers. TCRdb re-called the PCR reads through MiXCR, storing one row per CDR3 protein. The repertoire holds around 600,000 distinct CDR3 sequences, with approximately 17% as singletons. This specimen consisted of PBMCs from the stem cell graft donor, obtained from the stem cell graft. The source is a human donor who donated a stem cell graft to a child with acute myeloid leukemia.

This clonotype was counted a few times. The rearrangement uses TRBV7-9 and TRBJ2-1; 8 positions match TRBD1. In germline, CDR1 is SEHNR, CDR2 FQNEAQ (reference sequence). The CDR3 runs to 15 residues. J gave up 6 bases and V 5 bases, and 9 bases lay outside the gene matches. This chain's CDR3 is CASSATGTGINEQFF. The CDR3 region has the DNA TGTGCCAGCAGCGCGACCGGGACAGGTATCAATGAGCAGTTCTTC.

This clonotype was seen many times. The CDR3 coding sequence is TGCAGTGCTTGGCCTAGCGGGGGGGCAGGGAATGAGCAGTTCTTC. Its translation: CSAWPSGGAGNEQFF. The rearrangement links TRBV20-1 to TRBJ2-1, with 12 bases identical to TRBD2. Unmatched junction bases numbered 9, after V lost 5 bases and J lost 7 bases. Germline CDR1 and CDR2: DFQATT and SNEGSKA (reference sequence). This CDR3 contains 15 residues.

The gene calls are TRBV25-1 and TRBJ1-1; D is possibly TRBD1 (5 bases). The CDR3 is made up of 15 amino acids. The V end lost 4 bases, the J end lost 1 base, and 13 bases lay between the germline ends. The V gene's germline CDR1 is MGHDK and CDR2 SYGVNS. This CDR3 is CASSAEGRTNTEAFF. The CDR3 DNA follows: TGTGCCAGCAGTGCAGAGGGACGGACGAACACTGAAGCTTTCTTT.

The rearrangement links TRBV30 to TRBJ2-7, with D uncertain. The CDR3 spans 13 residues. V dropped 2 bases and J dropped 2 bases, with 10 bases sitting between them. Per the germline V gene, CDR1 is GTSNPN and CDR2 is SVGIG (reference sequence). The CDR3, as DNA: TGTGCCTGGAGTTTCGAACGACCCTACGAGCAGTACTTC. Its protein product is CAWSFERPYEQYF.

This clonotype has ten or more counts. The chain recombines TRBV20-1 with TRBJ1-1, with 8 bases fitting TRBD1. With V trimmed by 6 bases and J by 8 bases, 14 bases remained unmatched. Germline V gene data show CDR1 as DFQATT and CDR2 as SNEGSKA (reference sequence). There are 14 residues in the CDR3. Here the CDR3 reads CSAPGQGLSGEAFF. In nucleotides, the CDR3 is TGCAGTGCCCCCGGACAGGGACTTTCAGGGGAAGCTTTCTTT.

This clonotype has more than one count but fewer than ten. This CDR3 is CASSLARTLPEQYF. The DNA of the CDR3 is TGTGCCAGCAGCTTAGCAAGAACCCTTCCCGAGCAGTACTTC. This chain uses TRBV13 with TRBJ2-7; no clear D gene. From germline, CDR1 is PRHDT and CDR2 FYEKMQ (reference sequence). This CDR3 is built from 14 residues. Trimming took off 1 base at V and 6 bases at J, with 13 bases between the two ends.

This clonotype was seen ten or more times. This rearrangement joins TRBV15 to TRBJ2-1, with 9 bases identical to TRBD1. The CDR3 sequence is 14 residues long. Germline-derived CDR1 and CDR2 are LNHNV and YYDKDF (reference sequence). Trimming removed 3 bases from V and 9 bases from J; junction bases left unmatched: 6. The CDR3 sequence: CATSSNRGPGEQFF. CDR3 coding DNA: TGTGCCACCAGCAGTAACAGGGGGCCGGGTGAGCAGTTCTTC. Variable domain in full (rest from reference TRBV15 and TRBJ2-1): DAMVIQNPRYQVTQFGKPVTLSCSQTLNHNVMYWYQQKSSQAPKLLFHYYDKDFNNEADTPDNFQSRRPNTSFCFLDIRSPGLGDTAMYLCATSSNRGPGEQFFGPGTRLTVL.

On this clonotype: A much larger clone lies a single base off, so this may be a read error. The gene calls are TRBV20-1 and TRBJ1-2, with TRBD1 matching 9 bases. There are 13 residues in the CDR3. Unmatched junction bases numbered 9, after V lost 6 bases and J lost 7 bases. Germline V gene lookup returns CDR1 DFQATT and CDR2 SNEGSKA (reference sequence). CDR3 sequence: CSARGTGRGGYTF. The CDR3 region has the DNA TGCAGTGCGCGAGGGACAGGGAGAGGTGGCTACACCTTC.

This clonotype was counted between two and nine times. V and J are TRBV6-5 and TRBJ1-1; D is ambiguous. The germline V gene encodes CDR1 MNHEY and CDR2 SVGAGI. V was shortened by 4 bases and J by 6 bases, with 15 bases between the two germline ends. This CDR3 has 14 amino acids. The CDR3 reads CASSSVQGSPEAFF. The CDR3 region has the DNA TGTGCCAGCAGTTCCGTACAAGGTAGTCCTGAAGCTTTCTTT.

Details on this clonotype: Given a much more abundant clone one base away, this may be a read error. The genes are TRBV10-3 and TRBJ1-1, with D hard to call. V was clipped by 4 bases and J by 5 bases, with 8 bases between them. This CDR3 comprises 12 residues. CDR1 and CDR2 (germline): ENHRY, SYGVKD. CDR3 region: CAISGGGTEAFF. The CDR3 DNA reads TGTGCCATCAGTGGGGGAGGAACTGAAGCTTTCTTT.

This sequence joins TRBV15 and TRBJ2-7; TRBD2 matches 15 bases. J gave up 6 bases and V 3 bases, and 12 bases lay outside the gene matches. CDR3 size: 18 residues. Germline assignment: CDR1 LNHNV and CDR2 YYDKDF (reference sequence). The DNA of the CDR3 is TGTGCCACCAGCAGTCCCGGACTAGCGGGGGGGCTGAACGGCGAGCAGTACTTC. It codes for CATSSPGLAGGLNGEQYF.

This clonotype was seen many times. This rearrangement joins TRBV20-1 to TRBJ1-1; perhaps TRBD1 as D (6 bases). V was clipped by 5 bases and J by 3 bases, with 13 bases between them. Germline-derived CDR1 and CDR2 are DFQATT and SNEGSKA (reference sequence). This CDR3 has 13 amino acids. The CDR3 DNA follows: TGCAGTGCTTCCGTGCCAGGGGACACTGAAGCTTTCTTT. Amino acids: CSASVPGDTEAFF.

V gene TRBV5-1 combines with J gene TRBJ2-5; TRBD1 aligns across 7 bases. Germline V gives CDR1 SGHRS, CDR2 YFSETQ. After removal of 0 bases from V and 1 base from J, the junction contained 6 bases not matched to a gene. There are 16 residues in the CDR3. This CDR3 reads CASSLDPTGAQETQYF. For the CDR3, the DNA is TGCGCCAGCAGCTTGGACCCCACAGGGGCCCAAGAGACCCAGTACTTC. Complete variable domain (other parts from reference TRBV5-1 and TRBJ2-5): KAGVTQTPRYLIKTRGQQVTLSCSPISGHRSVSWYQQTPGQGLQFLFEYFSETQRNKGNFPGRFSGRQFSNSRSEMNVSTLELGDSALYLCASSLDPTGAQETQYFGPGTRLLVL.